The entry below describes one TCR beta chain. Its antigen is unidentified. Relative to the germline gene, one junction end is altered; a read error may explain this. These data come from a study of cytomegalovirus exposure and HLA in healthy donors. Findings of the study overall: For TCR beta chains, V- and J-gene trimming was later linked to a missense DCLRE1C variant.

Use of 60 Vbeta and 13 Jbeta primers characterized the PCR. As handled by the study authors: Around 12 million of 75 million to 85 million unique TCR beta chains were shared, per a later count. The repertoire was sequenced with immunoSEQ multiplex PCR; TCRdb's copy has only in-frame clones and lacks some. V and J calls and clone size are given by that table; D and trimming were obtained from the DNA. The repertoire holds more than 150,000 clones, with over 70% as singletons. Germline CDR1 is LNHNV and CDR2 is YYDKDF (reference sequence). This CDR3 spans 15 amino acids. The donors (healthy individuals) were bone marrow donors.

The receptor comes from a woman in her fifties or sixties in good health and CMV-seropositive. Sequencing was performed on PBMCs. This sequence joins TRBV15 and TRBJ1-3, with D unresolved. The CDR3 spells CATSRDSVTGDTIYF. In DNA form, the CDR3 reads TGTGCCACCAGCAGGGACTCGGTTACTGGAGACACCATATATTTT.